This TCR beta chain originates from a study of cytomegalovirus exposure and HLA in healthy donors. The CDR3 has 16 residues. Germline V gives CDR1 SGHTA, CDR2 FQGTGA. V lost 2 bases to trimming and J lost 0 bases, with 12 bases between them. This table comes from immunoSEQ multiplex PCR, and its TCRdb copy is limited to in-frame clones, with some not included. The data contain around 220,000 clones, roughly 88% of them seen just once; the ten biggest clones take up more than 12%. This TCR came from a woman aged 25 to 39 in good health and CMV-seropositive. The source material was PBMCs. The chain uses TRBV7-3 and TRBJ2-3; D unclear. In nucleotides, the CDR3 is TGTGCCAGCAGCTTAGAAGCTGGTGGCAGCACAGATACGCAGTATTTT. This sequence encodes CASSLEAGGSTDTQYF.